The T cell receptor beta chain described here comes from a study of identical twins. Study-level results: The conclusions drew on cross-sectional statistical analysis instead of tracking the same donors. Excess sharing between twins was weaker in beta out-of-frame sequences. Out-of-frame alpha sequences shared between twins exhibited an excess of low generation probability.

Template switching supplied a universal primer site; unique molecular identifiers were carried on the cDNA. TCRdb reprocessed the 5' RACE reads via MiXCR and lists one record per CDR3 protein. The table has 500,000 or so distinct CDR3 sequences, roughly an eighth seen once. As regards this clonotype: As yet, its antigen is unknown.

These records were also assigned to another study, of yellow fever vaccine responses in identical twins.

The TCR comes from a woman aged 18-30 years in good health. Sequencing was carried out using CD4+ T cells sorted from blood.

CDR3 region: CAIRSPPGTSGKDTDTQYF. The CDR3 nucleotides are TGTGCCATCAGAAGTCCACCCGGGACTAGCGGGAAAGACACAGATACGCAGTATTTT. The V gene is TRBV10-3, the J gene TRBJ2-3, with 13 positions matching TRBD2. J lost 2 bases, V lost 6 bases, and 14 bases had no gene match. The CDR3 sequence is 19 residues long. CDR1 ENHRY and CDR2 SYGVKD come from the germline V gene.